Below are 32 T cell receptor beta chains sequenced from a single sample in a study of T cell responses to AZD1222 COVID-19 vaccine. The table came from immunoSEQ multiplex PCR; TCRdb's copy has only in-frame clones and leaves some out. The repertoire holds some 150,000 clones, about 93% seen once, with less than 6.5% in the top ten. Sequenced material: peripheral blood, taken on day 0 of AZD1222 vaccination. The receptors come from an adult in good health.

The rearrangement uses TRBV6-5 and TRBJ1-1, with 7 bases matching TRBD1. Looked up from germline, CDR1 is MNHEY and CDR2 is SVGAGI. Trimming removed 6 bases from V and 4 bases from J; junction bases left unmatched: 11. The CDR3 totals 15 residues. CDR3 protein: CASRTQTTGRTEAFF. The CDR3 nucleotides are TGTGCCAGCAGAACACAGACGACAGGGCGCACTGAAGCTTTCTTT.

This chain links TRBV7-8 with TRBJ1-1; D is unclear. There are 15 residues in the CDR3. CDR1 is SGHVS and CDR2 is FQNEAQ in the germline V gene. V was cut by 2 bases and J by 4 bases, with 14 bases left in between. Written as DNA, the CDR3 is TGTGCCAGCAGCTTATTCGAGGGAGGCGGCACTGAAGCTTTCTTT. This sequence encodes CASSLFEGGGTEAFF.

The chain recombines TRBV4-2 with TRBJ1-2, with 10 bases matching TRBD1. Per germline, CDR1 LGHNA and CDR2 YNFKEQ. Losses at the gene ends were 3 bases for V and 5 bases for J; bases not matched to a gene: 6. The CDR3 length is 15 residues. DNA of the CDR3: TGTGCCAGCAGCCACGGACAGGGGGTTTTTTATGGCTACACCTTC. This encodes CASSHGQGVFYGYTF.

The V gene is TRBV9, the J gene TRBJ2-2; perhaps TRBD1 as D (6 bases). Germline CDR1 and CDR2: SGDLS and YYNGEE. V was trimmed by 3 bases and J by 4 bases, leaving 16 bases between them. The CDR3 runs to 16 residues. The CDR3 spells CASSAHLGGATGELFF. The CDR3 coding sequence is TGTGCCAGCAGCGCCCACTTAGGGGGAGCCACCGGGGAGCTGTTTTTT.

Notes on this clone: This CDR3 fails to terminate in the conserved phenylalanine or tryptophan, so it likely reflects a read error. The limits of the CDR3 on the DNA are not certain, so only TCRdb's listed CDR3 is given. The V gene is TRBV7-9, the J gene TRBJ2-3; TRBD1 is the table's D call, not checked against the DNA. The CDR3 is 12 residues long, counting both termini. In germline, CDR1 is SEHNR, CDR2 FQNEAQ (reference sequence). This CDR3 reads CASSLDVFWDRV.

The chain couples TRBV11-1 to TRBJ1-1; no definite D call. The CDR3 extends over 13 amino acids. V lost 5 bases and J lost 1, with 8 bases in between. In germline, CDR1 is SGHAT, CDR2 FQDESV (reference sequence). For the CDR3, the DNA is TGTGCCAGCAGCCACAGCAGGAACACTGAAGCTTTCTTT. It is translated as CASSHSRNTEAFF.

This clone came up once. The CDR3 sequence is CASSVAAQSRGYGYTF. CDR3 DNA: TGTGCCAGCAGCGTAGCGGCCCAAAGTCGCGGCTATGGCTACACCTTC. J is TRBJ1-2 and V is TRBV9; D remains ambiguous. Germline loops: CDR1 SGDLS, CDR2 YYNGEE. CDR3 length: 16 residues. Trimming shortened V by 0 bases and J by 4 bases, and 16 bases separated the two germline ends.

This CDR3 is CASSPRTYNEQFF. For the CDR3, the DNA is TGTGCCAGCAGCCCTCGGACGTATAATGAGCAGTTCTTC. This chain joins TRBV7-9 and TRBJ2-1; D unresolved. Germline CDR1 SEHNR, CDR2 FQNEAQ (reference sequence). The CDR3 totals 13 residues. Trimming pared 5 bases from V and 7 bases from J, leaving 12 bases between.

Written as DNA, the CDR3 is TGTGCCAGCAGCCCGAGGGGTCAGATAAGCACAGATACGCAGTATTTT. It encodes CASSPRGQISTDTQYF. V is TRBV7-6 and J is TRBJ2-3; the D gene could be TRBD1 or TRBD2 (5 bases each). CDR1 and CDR2 from the germline V gene are SGHVS and FNYEAQ. Trimming removed 5 bases at V and 0 bases at J, with 15 bases between. This CDR3 is built from 16 residues.

Here the CDR3 DNA reads TGCGCCAGCACCTCGGACAGGGGTCGTAGAGGGAAGAACACTGAAGCTTTCTTT. Protein product: CASTSDRGRRGKNTEAFF. The chain couples TRBV5-1 to TRBJ1-1, with 9 bases that match TRBD1. J was trimmed by 1 base and V by 6 bases; bases with no gene match: 16. Germline V CDR1 and CDR2: SGHRS, YFSETQ. CDR3 size: 18 residues.

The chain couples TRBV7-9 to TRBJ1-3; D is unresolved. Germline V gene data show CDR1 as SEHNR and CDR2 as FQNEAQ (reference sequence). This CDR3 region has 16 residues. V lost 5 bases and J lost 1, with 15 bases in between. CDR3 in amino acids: CASSPATRESGNTIYF. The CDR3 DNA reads TGTGCCAGCAGCCCCGCCACCAGAGAATCTGGAAACACCATATATTTT.

The CDR3 here is CASSLGLGSINQPQHF. The CDR3 nucleotides are TGCGCCAGCAGCTTGGGGTTGGGGAGCATCAATCAGCCCCAGCATTTT. The chain combines TRBV5-1 with TRBJ1-5; D is ambiguous. Trimming removed 0 bases at V and 3 bases at J, with 13 bases between. Germline CDR1 and CDR2: SGHRS and YFSETQ. The CDR3 covers 16 residues.

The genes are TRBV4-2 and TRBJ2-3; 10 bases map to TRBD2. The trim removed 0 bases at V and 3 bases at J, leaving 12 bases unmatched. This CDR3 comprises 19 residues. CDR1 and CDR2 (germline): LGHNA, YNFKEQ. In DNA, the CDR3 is TGTGCCAGCAGCCAAGACCGCGCAAGGGCTAGCGGGAGAACAGATACGCAGTATTTT. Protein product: CASSQDRARASGRTDTQYF.

DNA for the CDR3: TGTGCCAGCAGCCGGGACAGGGGGCCATATGGCTACACCTTC. Translation gives CASSRDRGPYGYTF. This rearrangement joins TRBV25-1 to TRBJ1-2; TRBD1 aligns across 12 bases. Germline V CDR1 and CDR2: MGHDK, SYGVNS. The CDR3 loop spans 14 amino acids. V shed 6 bases, J shed 5 bases, and the junction held 4 bases outside the gene matches.

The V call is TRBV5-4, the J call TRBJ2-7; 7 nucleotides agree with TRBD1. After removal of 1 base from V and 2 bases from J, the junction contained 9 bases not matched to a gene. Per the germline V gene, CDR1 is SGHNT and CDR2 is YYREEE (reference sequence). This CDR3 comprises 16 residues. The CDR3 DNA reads TGTGCCAGCAGCTTGTTCGGACAGGTAACCCCCTACGAGCAGTACTTC. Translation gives CASSLFGQVTPYEQYF. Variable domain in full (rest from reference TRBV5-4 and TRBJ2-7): ETGVTQSPTHLIKTRGQQVTLRCSSQSGHNTVSWYQQALGQGPQFIFQYYREEENGRGNFPPRFSGLQFPNYSSELNVNALELDDSALYLCASSLFGQVTPYEQYFGPGTRLTVT.

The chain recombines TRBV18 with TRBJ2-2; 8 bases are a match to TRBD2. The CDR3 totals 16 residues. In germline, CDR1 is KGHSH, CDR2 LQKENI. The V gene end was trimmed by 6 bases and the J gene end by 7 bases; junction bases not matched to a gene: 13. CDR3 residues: CASSLHAREVVGELFF. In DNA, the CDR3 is TGTGCCAGCTCCCTCCACGCGCGGGAGGTTGTCGGGGAGCTGTTTTTT.

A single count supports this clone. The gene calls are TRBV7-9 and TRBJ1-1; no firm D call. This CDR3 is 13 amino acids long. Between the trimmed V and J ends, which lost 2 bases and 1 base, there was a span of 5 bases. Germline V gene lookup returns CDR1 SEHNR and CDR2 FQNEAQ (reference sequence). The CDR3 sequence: CASSLSRNTEAFF. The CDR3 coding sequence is TGTGCCAGCAGCTTAAGTCGGAACACTGAAGCTTTCTTT.

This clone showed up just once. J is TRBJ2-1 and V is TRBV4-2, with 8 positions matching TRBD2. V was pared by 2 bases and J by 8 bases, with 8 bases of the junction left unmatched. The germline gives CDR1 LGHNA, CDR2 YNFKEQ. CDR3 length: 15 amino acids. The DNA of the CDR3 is TGTGCCAGCAGCCAATATGGACTAGCCCGCGATGAGCAGTTCTTC. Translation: CASSQYGLARDEQFF.

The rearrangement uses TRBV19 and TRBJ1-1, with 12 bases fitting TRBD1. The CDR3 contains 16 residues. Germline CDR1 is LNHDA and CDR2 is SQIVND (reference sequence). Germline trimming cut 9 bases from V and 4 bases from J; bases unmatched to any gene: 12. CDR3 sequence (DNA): TGTGCCAGCCGGAGTGGGACAGGGGGCAGGGGCACTGAAGCTTTCTTT. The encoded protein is CASRSGTGGRGTEAFF.

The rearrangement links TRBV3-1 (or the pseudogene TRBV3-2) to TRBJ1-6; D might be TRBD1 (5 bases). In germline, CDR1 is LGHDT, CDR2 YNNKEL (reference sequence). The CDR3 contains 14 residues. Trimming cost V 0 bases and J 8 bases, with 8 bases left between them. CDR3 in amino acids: CASSQDRGDSPLHF. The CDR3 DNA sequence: TGTGCCAGCAGCCAAGATCGGGGGGATTCACCCCTCCACTTT.

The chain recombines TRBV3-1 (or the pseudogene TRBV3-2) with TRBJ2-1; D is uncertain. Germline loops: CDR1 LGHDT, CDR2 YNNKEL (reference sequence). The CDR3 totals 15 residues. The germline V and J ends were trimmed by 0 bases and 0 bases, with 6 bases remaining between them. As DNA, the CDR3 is TGTGCCAGCAGCCAAGACTCGAGCTCCTACAATGAGCAGTTCTTC. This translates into CASSQDSSSYNEQFF.

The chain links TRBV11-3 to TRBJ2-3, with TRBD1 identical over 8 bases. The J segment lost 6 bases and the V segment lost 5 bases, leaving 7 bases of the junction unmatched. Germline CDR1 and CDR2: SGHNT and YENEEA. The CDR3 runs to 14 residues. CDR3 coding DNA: TGTGCCAGCAGCCCCCGGACAGGGCGTGATACGCAGTATTTT. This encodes CASSPRTGRDTQYF.

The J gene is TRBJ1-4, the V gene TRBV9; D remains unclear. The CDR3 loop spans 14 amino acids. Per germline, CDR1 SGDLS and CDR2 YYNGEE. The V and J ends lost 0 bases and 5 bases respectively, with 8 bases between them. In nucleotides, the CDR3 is TGTGCCAGCAGCGTAGGGATGGGGAATGAAAAACTGTTTTTT. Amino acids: CASSVGMGNEKLFF.

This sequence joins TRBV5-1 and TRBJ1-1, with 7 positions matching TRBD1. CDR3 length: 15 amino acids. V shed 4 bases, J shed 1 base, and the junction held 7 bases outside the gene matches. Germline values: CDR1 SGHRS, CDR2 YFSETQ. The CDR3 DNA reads TGCGCCAGCAGCCGGACAGGTTTAGGGAACACTGAAGCTTTCTTT. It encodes CASSRTGLGNTEAFF. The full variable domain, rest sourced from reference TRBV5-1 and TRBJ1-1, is KAGVTQTPRYLIKTRGQQVTLSCSPISGHRSVSWYQQTPGQGLQFLFEYFSETQRNKGNFPGRFSGRQFSNSRSEMNVSTLELGDSALYLCASSRTGLGNTEAFFGQGTRLTVV.

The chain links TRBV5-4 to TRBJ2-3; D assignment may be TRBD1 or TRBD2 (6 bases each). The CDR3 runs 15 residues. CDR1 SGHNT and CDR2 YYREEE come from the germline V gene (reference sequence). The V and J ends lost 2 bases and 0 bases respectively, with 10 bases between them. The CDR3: CASSFPGASTDTQYF. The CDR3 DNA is TGTGCCAGCAGCTTCCCGGGGGCGAGCACAGATACGCAGTATTTT.

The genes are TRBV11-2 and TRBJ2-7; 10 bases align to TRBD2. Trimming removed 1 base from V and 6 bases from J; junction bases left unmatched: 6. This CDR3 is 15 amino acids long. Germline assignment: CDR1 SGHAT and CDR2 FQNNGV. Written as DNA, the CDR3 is TGTGCCAGCAGCTTAGGAGCGGGAGGGCCGTCCGAGCAGTACTTC. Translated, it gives CASSLGAGGPSEQYF.

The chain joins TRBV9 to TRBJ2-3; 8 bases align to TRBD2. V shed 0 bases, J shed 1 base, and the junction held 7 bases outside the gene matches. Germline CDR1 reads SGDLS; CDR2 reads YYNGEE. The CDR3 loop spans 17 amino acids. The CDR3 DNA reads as TGTGCCAGCAGCGTAGGTCCGAGCGGGAGAGGCACAGATACGCAGTATTTT. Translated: CASSVGPSGRGTDTQYF. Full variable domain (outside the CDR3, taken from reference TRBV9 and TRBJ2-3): DSGVTQTPKHLITATGQRVTLRCSPRSGDLSVYWYQQSLDQGLQFLIQYYNGEERAKGNILERFSAQQFPDLHSELNLSSLELGDSALYFCASSVGPSGRGTDTQYFGPGTRLTVL.

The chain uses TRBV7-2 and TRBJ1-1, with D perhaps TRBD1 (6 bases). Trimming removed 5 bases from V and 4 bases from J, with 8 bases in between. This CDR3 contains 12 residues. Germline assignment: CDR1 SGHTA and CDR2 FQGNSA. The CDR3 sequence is CASSRTVTEAFF. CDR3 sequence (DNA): TGTGCCAGCAGCAGGACAGTCACTGAAGCTTTCTTT.

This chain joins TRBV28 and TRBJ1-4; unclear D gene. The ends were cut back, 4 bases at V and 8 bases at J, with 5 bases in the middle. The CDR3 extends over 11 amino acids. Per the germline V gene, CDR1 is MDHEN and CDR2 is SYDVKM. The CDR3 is CASSWREKLFF. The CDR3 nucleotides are TGTGCCAGCAGTTGGCGGGAAAAACTGTTTTTT.

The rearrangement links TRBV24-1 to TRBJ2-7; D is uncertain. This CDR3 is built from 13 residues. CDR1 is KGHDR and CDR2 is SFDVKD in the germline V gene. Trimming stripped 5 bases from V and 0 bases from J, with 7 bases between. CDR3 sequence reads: CATSGSPSYEQYF. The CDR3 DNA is TGTGCCACCAGTGGTTCACCCTCCTACGAGCAGTACTTC.

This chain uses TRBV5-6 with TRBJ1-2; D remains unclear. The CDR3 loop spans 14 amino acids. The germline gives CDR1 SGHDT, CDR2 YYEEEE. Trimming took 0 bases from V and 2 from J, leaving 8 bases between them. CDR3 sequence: CASSLGGRNYGYTF. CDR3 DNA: TGTGCCAGCAGCTTGGGAGGGAGGAACTATGGCTACACCTTC.

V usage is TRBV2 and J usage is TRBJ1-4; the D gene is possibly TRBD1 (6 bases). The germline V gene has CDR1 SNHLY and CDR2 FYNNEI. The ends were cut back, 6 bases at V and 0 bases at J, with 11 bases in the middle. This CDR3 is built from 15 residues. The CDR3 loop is CASSHEGATNEKLFF. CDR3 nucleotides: TGTGCCAGCAGCCACGAGGGGGCAACTAATGAAAAACTGTTTTTT.